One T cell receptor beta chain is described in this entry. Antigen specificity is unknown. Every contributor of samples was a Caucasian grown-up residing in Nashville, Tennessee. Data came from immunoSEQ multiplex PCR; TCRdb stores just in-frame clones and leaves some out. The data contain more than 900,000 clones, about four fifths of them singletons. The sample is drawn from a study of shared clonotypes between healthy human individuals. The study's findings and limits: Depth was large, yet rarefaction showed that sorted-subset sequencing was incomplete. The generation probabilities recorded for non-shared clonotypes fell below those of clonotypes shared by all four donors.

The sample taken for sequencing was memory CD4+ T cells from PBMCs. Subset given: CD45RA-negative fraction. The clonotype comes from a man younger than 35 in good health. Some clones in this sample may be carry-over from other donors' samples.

The CDR3 DNA sequence: TGCGCCAGCAGCCAAAGAGCGGGAGAGTACTACGAGCAGTACTTC. Its translation is CASSQRAGEYYEQYF. This chain connects TRBV4-1 to TRBJ2-7, with TRBD2 matching 8 bases. The J segment lost 3 bases and the V segment lost 2 bases, leaving 6 bases of the junction unmatched. CDR3 length: 15 amino acids. In germline, CDR1 is MGHRA, CDR2 YSYEKL.